Below, 30 T cell receptor beta chains from the same sample are listed, as sequenced in a study of T cells after yellow fever vaccination. TCRdb fed the 5' RACE reads into MiXCR, producing one record per CDR3 protein. The repertoire holds more than 95,000 distinct CDR3 sequences, with roughly 6.7% as singletons. Specimen: CD4+ T cells sorted from PBMCs, collected around 10 days after the first yellow fever vaccination. The receptors derive from a man between 18 and 35 years old who received the YFV17D yellow fever vaccine.

Ten or more counts support this clonotype. This chain uses TRBV14 with TRBJ2-2, with D uncertain. Germline CDR1 SGHDN, CDR2 FVKESK. The CDR3 covers 13 residues. Deletions cut 4 bases from V and 7 bases from J, with 10 bases between. The CDR3 region has the DNA TGTGCCAGCAGCCTGCTGTTGGGCGGGGAGCTGTTTTTT. Translation: CASSLLLGGELFF.

This clonotype occurred many times. The chain couples TRBV12-3 or TRBV12-4 to TRBJ2-3; TRBD2 aligns across 7 bases. The CDR3 is made up of 15 amino acids. With 8 bases clipped from V and 2 bases from J, the junction kept 10 bases outside the gene matches. The CDR3 loop reads CASSLGGTLTDTQYF. The CDR3 coding sequence is TGTGCCAGCTCCCTGGGAGGGACCCTCACAGATACGCAGTATTTT.

This clonotype was detected many times. The chain employs TRBV5-6 and TRBJ1-1; 7 bases map to TRBD1. This CDR3 region has 13 residues. CDR1 is SGHDT and CDR2 is YYEEEE in the germline V gene. V gave up 5 bases and J gave up 4 bases; unmatched junction bases: 5. The chain's CDR3 is CASRGDRVTEAFF. DNA of the CDR3: TGTGCCAGCAGGGGTGACAGGGTCACTGAAGCTTTCTTT.

In this sample, this clonotype turned up many times. This rearrangement joins TRBV5-1 to TRBJ2-3, with 10 bases fitting TRBD2. Trimming at V came to 3 bases and at J to 2 bases, leaving 3 bases not matched to a gene. Germline V gives CDR1 SGHRS, CDR2 YFSETQ. The CDR3 covers 15 residues. The CDR3 nucleotides are TGCGCCAGCAGCTACCTAGCGGGGGTCACAGATACGCAGTATTTT. It encodes CASSYLAGVTDTQYF. The whole variable domain, remainder taken from reference TRBV5-1 and TRBJ2-3, is KAGVTQTPRYLIKTRGQQVTLSCSPISGHRSVSWYQQTPGQGLQFLFEYFSETQRNKGNFPGRFSGRQFSNSRSEMNVSTLELGDSALYLCASSYLAGVTDTQYFGPGTRLTVL.

This clonotype occurred many times. The chain joins TRBV4-2 to TRBJ1-6; 10 bases fit TRBD1. The ends lost 6 bases at V and 9 bases at J; junction bases unmatched: 8. Germline values: CDR1 LGHNA, CDR2 YNFKEQ. The CDR3 totals 15 residues. The CDR3 sequence: CASSYPGQGTSPLHF. Written as DNA, the CDR3 is TGTGCCAGCAGTTATCCGGGACAGGGGACTTCACCCCTCCACTTT.

The sample holds many counts of this clonotype. The chain carries TRBV6-1 and TRBJ1-1, with a possible D match to TRBD1 (5 bases). Trimming took 10 bases from V and 1 from J, leaving 13 bases between them. The germline CDR1 and CDR2 sequences are MNHNS and SASEGT. This CDR3 comprises 13 residues. Here the CDR3 DNA reads TGTGCCACCGCAGGGATACCGAACACTGAAGCTTTCTTT. Its translation: CATAGIPNTEAFF.

The gene calls are TRBV4-1 and TRBJ1-4; D gene ambiguous. Deletions cut 1 base from V and 4 bases from J, with 10 bases between. Germline values: CDR1 MGHRA, CDR2 YSYEKL. The CDR3 loop spans 15 amino acids. The CDR3 DNA is TGCGCCAGCAGCCAAGTATGGGCGGGTAATGAAAAACTGTTTTTT. The encoded protein is CASSQVWAGNEKLFF.

This clonotype was seen many times. This chain links TRBV5-1 with TRBJ1-2; D is uncertain. There are 13 residues in the CDR3. V was pared by 1 base and J by 8 bases, with 12 bases between. Per germline, CDR1 SGHRS and CDR2 YFSETQ. The CDR3 loop reads CASSLRVAGGYTF. DNA for the CDR3: TGCGCCAGCAGCTTGAGGGTGGCGGGCGGCTACACCTTC.

The count of this clonotype is one. A much larger clone lies a single base off, so this may be a read error. This chain uses TRBV7-9 with TRBJ1-3, with 7 bases aligning to TRBD1. Germline-derived CDR1 and CDR2 are SEHNR and FQNEAQ (reference sequence). This CDR3 has 14 amino acids. With V trimmed by 9 bases and J by 3 bases, 8 bases remained unmatched. The CDR3 loop reads CARSLDRDGNTIYF. In DNA form, the CDR3 reads TGTGCCAGAAGCCTCGACAGGGATGGAAACACCATATATTTT.

In this sample, this clonotype turned up many times. The gene calls are TRBV7-3 and TRBJ2-5; D gene ambiguous. The CDR3 is made up of 16 amino acids. Germline-derived CDR1 and CDR2 are SGHTA and FQGTGA. Trimming shortened V by 0 bases and J by 3 bases, and 14 bases separated the two germline ends. CDR3 nucleotides: TGTGCCAGCAGCTTAACGGGCTTCACCCCGGAAGAGACCCAGTACTTC. It yields the protein CASSLTGFTPEETQYF.

This clonotype has ten or more counts. The genes are TRBV25-1 and TRBJ2-5; unclear D gene. The CDR3 spans 14 residues. Between the trimmed V and J ends, which lost 1 base and 4 bases, there was a span of 10 bases. CDR1 is MGHDK, CDR2 SYGVNS, per germline. This chain's CDR3 is CASSEWVSGETQYF. In nucleotides, the CDR3 is TGTGCCAGCAGTGAATGGGTATCGGGAGAGACCCAGTACTTC.

This clonotype has at least ten counts. V usage is TRBV14 and J usage is TRBJ2-5; 7 nucleotides line up with TRBD2. The CDR3 has 14 amino acids. V shed 1 base and J 7 bases; nucleotides not matched to a gene: 6. Germline values: CDR1 SGHDN, CDR2 FVKESK. The DNA for the CDR3 is TGTGCCAGCAGCCAAGTATTAGGGAGGGCGACCCAGTACTTC. Amino acids: CASSQVLGRATQYF. The full variable domain, rest sourced from reference TRBV14 and TRBJ2-5, is EAGVTQFPSHSVIEKGQTVTLRCDPISGHDNLYWYRRVMGKEIKFLLHFVKESKQDESGMPNNRFLAERTGGTYSTLKVQPAELEDSGVYFCASSQVLGRATQYFGPGTRLLVL.

The gene calls are TRBV7-2 and TRBJ1-3; 7 positions agree with TRBD1. In germline, CDR1 is SGHTA, CDR2 FQGNSA. With 5 bases clipped from V and 2 bases from J, the junction kept 6 bases outside the gene matches. The length of the CDR3 is 15 residues. The CDR3 DNA sequence: TGTGCCAGCAGCGAACAGGGGCCTCCTGGAAACACCATATATTTT. It translates to CASSEQGPPGNTIYF.

The rearrangement uses TRBV6-1 and TRBJ1-6; D unclear. CDR3 length: 15 amino acids. V was clipped by 7 bases and J by 6 bases, with 16 bases between them. Germline V lookup: CDR1 MNHNS, CDR2 SASEGT. The DNA of the CDR3 is TGTGCCAGCACGACTACCCCCGATTTTAATTCACCCCTCCACTTT. Encoded protein: CASTTTPDFNSPLHF.

This clonotype was seen many times. The chain links TRBV5-1 to TRBJ2-6; no clear D gene. Deletions cut 5 bases from V and 0 bases from J, with 6 bases between. Germline assignment: CDR1 SGHRS and CDR2 YFSETQ. This CDR3 has 14 residues. CDR3 loop: CASRDSSGANVLTF. CDR3 nucleotides: TGCGCCAGCAGGGATTCCTCTGGGGCCAACGTCCTGACTTTC.

This clonotype came up many times. This chain uses TRBV18 with TRBJ2-7; D is unclear. The V gene lost 3 bases and the J gene lost 2 bases, with 14 bases spanning the gap. This CDR3 has 15 residues. Germline V CDR1 and CDR2: KGHSH, LQKENI. CDR3 coding DNA: TGTGCCAGCTCACCGTTGGCAGGTATCGCCTACGAGCAGTACTTC. Protein sequence: CASSPLAGIAYEQYF.

The V gene is TRBV6-5, the J gene TRBJ2-5, with D hard to call. The germline gives CDR1 MNHEY, CDR2 SVGAGI. CDR3 size: 14 residues. V was clipped by 2 bases and J by 2 bases, with 9 bases between them. The CDR3 here is CASSYVGLQETQYF. CDR3 coding DNA: TGTGCCAGCAGTTACGTGGGCCTACAAGAGACCCAGTACTTC.

The table lists this clonotype with many counts. J is TRBJ2-1 and V is TRBV20-1, with TRBD2 matching over 9 bases. In germline, CDR1 is DFQATT, CDR2 SNEGSKA (reference sequence). The CDR3 contains 14 residues. With V trimmed by 5 bases and J by 7 bases, 9 bases remained unmatched. The CDR3 nucleotides read TGCAGTGCTCTAGCGGGGACACATGGTAATGAGCAGTTCTTC. Translated, it gives CSALAGTHGNEQFF.

In its sample, this clonotype was seen many times. The genes are TRBV6-2 or TRBV6-3 and TRBJ1-1; a weak D match, TRBD1 (5 bases). The V end lost 5 bases, the J end lost 0 bases, and 10 bases lay between the germline ends. Per germline, CDR1 MNHEY and CDR2 SVGEGT. The CDR3 totals 14 residues. The DNA for the CDR3 is TGTGCCAGCAGTCTCCGGGGCCTGAACACTGAAGCTTTCTTT. Its protein product is CASSLRGLNTEAFF.

At least ten counts were recorded for this clonotype. The chain joins TRBV20-1 to TRBJ2-5; D gene uncertain. Germline V CDR1 and CDR2: DFQATT, SNEGSKA (reference sequence). V was cut by 5 bases and J by 0 bases, with 16 bases left in between. This CDR3 region has 15 residues. CDR3 nucleotide sequence: TGCAGTGCTCCCCCAGTCACTGGGTACCAAGAGACCCAGTACTTC. Protein product: CSAPPVTGYQETQYF.

This clonotype was seen repeatedly, ten times or more. The CDR3 spells CASSQDLVAGAFLSSYNEQFF. DNA of the CDR3: TGTGCCAGCAGCCAAGATCTCGTAGCGGGGGCCTTCTTAAGCTCCTACAATGAGCAGTTCTTC. The gene calls are TRBV4-2 and TRBJ2-1, with 9 bases aligning to TRBD2. Germline V gives CDR1 LGHNA, CDR2 YNFKEQ. The J segment lost 0 bases and the V segment lost 0 bases, leaving 15 bases of the junction unmatched. The CDR3 contains 21 residues.

This clonotype has just a few counts. This chain uses TRBV15 with TRBJ2-5; D is tentatively TRBD1 or TRBD2 (7 bases each). V lost 3 bases to trimming and J lost 0 bases, with 11 bases between them. This CDR3 comprises 15 residues. Per germline, CDR1 LNHNV and CDR2 YYDKDF (reference sequence). CDR3 sequence: CATSRGGTDQETQYF. CDR3 in DNA: TGTGCCACCAGCAGGGGAGGGACAGACCAAGAGACCCAGTACTTC.

The sample holds many counts of this clonotype. V usage is TRBV3-1 and J usage is TRBJ2-6; D is undetermined. Germline V lookup: CDR1 LGHDT, CDR2 YNNKEL (reference sequence). The CDR3 contains 14 residues. V lost 4 bases to trimming and J lost 0 bases, with 4 bases between them. The chain's CDR3 is CASSLPSGANVLTF. CDR3 DNA: TGTGCCAGCAGCCTCCCCTCTGGGGCCAACGTCCTGACTTTC.

This clonotype was observed many times. The chain is built from TRBV7-3 and TRBJ2-5; 8 nucleotides agree with TRBD2. With 5 bases clipped from V and 2 bases from J, the junction kept 4 bases outside the gene matches. Germline V lookup: CDR1 SGHTA, CDR2 FQGTGA. The CDR3 length is 14 residues. The CDR3 nucleotides read TGTGCCAGCAGCCTCGGGACTAGGCAAGAGACCCAGTACTTC. Its translation: CASSLGTRQETQYF.

Ten or more counts support this clonotype. The rearrangement joins TRBV6-2 or TRBV6-3 to TRBJ2-5, with a tentative D call TRBD1 (6 bases). CDR3 size: 15 residues. Germline lookup yields CDR1 MNHEY and CDR2 SVGEGT. V lost 0 bases, J lost 3 bases, and 11 bases lay in between. CDR3 nucleotides: TGTGCCAGCAGTTACTCTGGACAGCGCGAAGAGACCCAGTACTTC. Translation: CASSYSGQREETQYF.

CDR3 DNA: TGCAGTGCACAGGGACTAGCGGCCGAGGCGCAGTATTTT. Translation: CSAQGLAAEAQYF. This rearrangement joins TRBV20-1 to TRBJ2-3; TRBD2 matches 11 bases. Per germline, CDR1 DFQATT and CDR2 SNEGSKA (reference sequence). The CDR3 spans 13 residues. Trimming took 6 bases from V and 10 from J; bases not matched to a gene: 9.

This clonotype was seen repeatedly, ten times or more. This chain uses TRBV20-1 with TRBJ2-1, with 9 bases matching TRBD2. This CDR3 has 15 amino acids. The V segment lost 2 bases and the J segment 4 bases; nucleotides outside the gene matches: 6. Per germline, CDR1 DFQATT and CDR2 SNEGSKA (reference sequence). The CDR3 bases are TGCAGTGCTAGAAGTCCAGCGGGGGGTTACAATGAGCAGTTCTTC. As protein: CSARSPAGGYNEQFF.

As to this clonotype: A much larger clone differs by one base, so this may be a read error. V usage is TRBV2 and J usage is TRBJ2-4, with unresolved D. This CDR3 is built from 11 residues. Germline CDR1 reads SNHLY; CDR2 reads FYNNEI. V shed 8 bases and J shed 12 bases, with 14 bases lying between them. CDR3 in DNA: TGTGCCAGCCTAGGCCAGATCTCTCAGTACTTC. Its protein product is CASLGQISQYF.

This clonotype was seen only a few times. The V and J genes are TRBV7-8 and TRBJ1-1, with TRBD1 matching over 9 bases. In germline, CDR1 is SGHVS, CDR2 FQNEAQ. This CDR3 spans 15 amino acids. The junction had 7 bases not matched to a gene; V was cut back by 2 bases and J by 6 bases. CDR3 DNA: TGTGCCAGCAGCTTACAAGACAGGGGGTTCCCTGAAGCTTTCTTT. This gives the protein CASSLQDRGFPEAFF.

This clonotype was seen many times. The chain employs TRBV4-3 and TRBJ1-2; D not certain. This CDR3 spans 15 amino acids. V was clipped by 0 bases and J by 4 bases, with 12 bases between them. Per germline, CDR1 LGHNA and CDR2 YSLEER. The CDR3 coding sequence is TGCGCCAGCAGCCAAGATAATTCAGCCCTCTATGGCTACACCTTC. Translated, it gives CASSQDNSALYGYTF.